Below are 8 T cell receptor beta chains sequenced from a single sample in a study of Tregs in tolerant kidney transplant recipients. Sequenced by immunoSEQ multiplex PCR; TCRdb stores in-frame clones only, minus some. The sample carries approximately 66,000 clones, approximately 83% recorded once. The input for sequencing was Tregs from blood, taken before the transplant. Every receptor here comes from a human donor who received a combined kidney and bone marrow transplant.

CDR3 in amino acids: CASTGGQDTQYF. CDR3 coding DNA: TGTGCCAGCACAGGGGGGCAAGATACGCAGTATTTT. The V gene is TRBV6-6, the J gene TRBJ2-3; TRBD1 might be the D (7 bases). The CDR3 is 12 amino acids. The V end was cut by 7 bases, the J end by 5 bases, with 10 bases between. CDR1 and CDR2 from the germline V gene are MNHNY and SVGAGI (reference sequence).

This clone was recorded a few times. J is TRBJ2-2 and V is TRBV7-2; possibly TRBD2 for D (7 bases). Germline V gene data show CDR1 as SGHTA and CDR2 as FQGNSA. Trimming stripped 1 base from V and 4 bases from J, with 13 bases between. The CDR3 totals 16 residues. The DNA for the CDR3 is TGTGCCAGCAGCTTAGTGGCGGGGGCGGTCACCGGGGAGCTGTTTTTT. The encoded protein is CASSLVAGAVTGELFF.

The V and J genes are TRBV27 and TRBJ1-5; unclear D gene. The V end lost 5 bases, the J end lost 3 bases, and 14 bases lay between the germline ends. The CDR3 consists of 15 residues. The germline CDR1 and CDR2 sequences are MNHEY and SMNVEV (reference sequence). The CDR3 reads CASSGGLSNNQPQHF. The CDR3 bases are TGTGCCAGCAGTGGAGGGCTCAGTAACAATCAGCCCCAGCATTTT.

The J gene is TRBJ2-1, the V gene TRBV6-6, with D hard to call. CDR1 and CDR2 from the germline V gene are MNHNY and SVGAGI (reference sequence). CDR3 size: 11 residues. Trimming pared 4 bases from V and 14 bases from J, leaving 12 bases between. CDR3 DNA sequence: TGTGCCAGCAGTTCCGCTAGGGCGAAGTTCTTC. Translated: CASSSARAKFF.

The chain links TRBV9 to TRBJ2-3, with TRBD2 identical over 10 bases. The CDR3 spans 17 residues. V dropped 3 bases and J dropped 2; count of bases not matched to a gene: 9. Per the germline V gene, CDR1 is SGDLS and CDR2 is YYNGEE. The CDR3 is CASSARWTSGNTDTQYF. CDR3 sequence (DNA): TGTGCCAGCAGCGCGCGCTGGACTAGCGGTAACACAGATACGCAGTATTTT.

The chain couples TRBV27 to TRBJ2-2, with a tentative D call TRBD2 (6 bases). The germline CDR1 and CDR2 sequences are MNHEY and SMNVEV (reference sequence). Trimming removed 6 bases at V and 3 bases at J, with 17 bases between. There are 16 residues in the CDR3. Here the CDR3 reads CASRQSRDFHTGELFF. The DNA of the CDR3 is TGTGCCAGCAGACAATCCCGGGACTTCCACACCGGGGAGCTGTTTTTT.

About this clone: The same CDR3 arises from other DNA sequences in this sample as well. This chain links TRBV5-1 with TRBJ1-2; perhaps TRBD1 as D (5 bases). V lost 0 bases to trimming and J lost 5 bases, with 14 bases between them. Germline CDR1 is SGHRS and CDR2 is YFSETQ. This CDR3 region has 15 residues. CDR3 region: CASSLDVVGGYGYTF. CDR3 nucleotides: TGCGCCAGCAGCTTGGATGTGGTGGGGGGGTATGGCTACACCTTC.

The count of this clone is one. The chain carries TRBV6-9 and TRBJ1-6, with D possibly matching TRBD1 (5 bases). Per the germline V gene, CDR1 is MNHGY and CDR2 is SVAAGI. Trimming pared 6 bases from V and 8 bases from J, leaving 8 bases between. The CDR3 totals 12 residues. The CDR3, as DNA: TGTGCCAGCAGCCCCAGGGATTCACCCCTCCACTTT. It encodes CASSPRDSPLHF.